These T cell receptor beta chains were read from a single sample in a study of T cell responses to AZD1222 COVID-19 vaccine. Here immunoSEQ multiplex PCR was the method, and the copy in TCRdb shows in-frame clones only, minus some. The sample lists 120,000 to 150,000 clones, roughly 90% occurring once. Sequenced here: peripheral blood, sampled on day 0 of AZD1222 vaccination. These receptors came from an adult in good health. The CDR3 runs from the conserved cysteine through the conserved F or W. D genes are given only for firm matches. Only some rows state a clone size, as once, few, many or a class for expanded clones.

NA	TRBV9	TRBJ2-2	NA	CASSATRTNTGELFF	TGTGCCAGCAGCGCGACTCGAACGAACACCGGGGAGCTGTTTTTT
NA	TRBV7-9	TRBJ1-1	NA	CASSLASGFTEAFF	TGTGCCAGCAGCTTAGCCTCGGGTTTCACTGAAGCTTTCTTT
few	TRBV25-1	TRBJ2-4	NA	CASSGLTGDIQYF	TGTGCCAGCAGTGGTTTGACAGGAGACATTCAGTACTTC
NA	TRBV6-4	TRBJ1-2	NA	CASSVRNGPNYGYTF	TGTGCCAGCAGTGTACGGAACGGACCTAACTATGGCTACACCTTC
NA	TRBV6-5	TRBJ2-1	NA	CASRLTVSSYNEQFF	TGTGCCAGCAGATTGACGGTGAGCTCCTACAATGAGCAGTTCTTC
NA	TRBV19	TRBJ1-1	NA	CASFRGGSIGTEAFF	TGTGCCTCTTTTAGGGGGGGCTCGATTGGGACTGAAGCTTTCTTT
many	TRBV2	TRBJ2-7	TRBD1	CASSALSRDRDGGHSYEQYF	TGTGCCAGCAGTGCCCTATCCCGGGACAGGGACGGGGGACACTCCTACGAGCAGTACTTC
few	TRBV5-4	TRBJ1-1	TRBD1	CASGTDRNDPEAFF	TGTGCCAGCGGAACGGACAGGAATGACCCCGAAGCTTTCTTT
NA	TRBV6-5	TRBJ1-4	NA	CASSLGGSNEKLFF	TGTGCCAGCAGCTTGGGGGGATCTAATGAAAAACTGTTTTTT
few	TRBV6-2/TRBV6-3	TRBJ2-7	NA	CASSQGFYEQYF	TGTGCCAGCAGTCAGGGCTTCTACGAGCAGTACTTC
NA	TRBV9	TRBJ1-1	NA	CASSVGGGSNTEAFF	TGTGCCAGCAGCGTTGGGGGAGGGTCTAACACTGAAGCTTTCTTT
NA	TRBV5-1	TRBJ1-1	NA	CASSLVSAYMNTEAFF	TGCGCCAGCAGCTTGGTTTCGGCGTACATGAACACTGAAGCTTTCTTT
NA	TRBV6-6	TRBJ2-7	TRBD1	CASSFPARTGRYEQYF	TGTGCCAGCAGCTTTCCTGCGCGGACAGGGCGCTACGAGCAGTACTTC
NA	TRBV25-1	TRBJ1-1	NA	CASSEPAAGEAFF	TGTGCCAGCAGTGAACCGGCAGCTGGTGAAGCTTTCTTT
NA	TRBV27	TRBJ2-7	TRBD1	CASSPGTGGYEQYF	TGTGCCAGCAGCCCCGGGACAGGGGGCTACGAGCAGTACTTC
NA	TRBV12-5	TRBJ2-1	NA	CASGLHHNEQFF	TGTGCTAGTGGCCTCCACCACAATGAGCAGTTCTTC
NA	TRBV2	TRBJ1-2	NA	CASREDVTNYGYTF	TGTGCCAGCAGAGAGGACGTAACTAACTATGGCTACACCTTC
NA	TRBV7-6	TRBJ2-2	TRBD2	CASSPGHGGDTGELFF	TGTGCCAGCAGCCCGGGACACGGGGGGGACACCGGGGAGCTGTTTTTT
NA	TRBV7-2	TRBJ1-2	TRBD1	CASSLGPGGNYGYTF	TGTGCCAGCAGCTTAGGCCCAGGGGGAAACTATGGCTACACCTTC
NA	TRBV18	TRBJ1-1	NA	CASSPGNVNTEAFF	TGTGCCAGCTCACCGGGCAACGTGAACACTGAAGCTTTCTTT
NA	TRBV3-1/TRBV3-2	TRBJ2-1	TRBD2	CASSRGLGTYNEQFF	TGTGCCAGCAGCCGGGGACTAGGGACTTACAATGAGCAGTTCTTC
NA	TRBV29-1	TRBJ2-5	TRBD2	CSVSYGGRTQETQYF	TGCAGCGTTTCTTATGGCGGGAGAACCCAAGAGACCCAGTACTTC
NA	TRBV20-1	TRBJ2-7	TRBD1	CSARKQGEQYF	TGCAGTGCTAGAAAACAGGGGGAGCAGTACTTC
NA	TRBV19	TRBJ2-1	NA	CASTKKGGQFFNEQFF	TGTGCCAGTACCAAGAAAGGGGGGCAATTTTTCAATGAGCAGTTCTTC
NA	TRBV25-1	TRBJ1-1	TRBD1	CASRRGQTNTEAFF	TGTGCCAGCAGACGGGGACAGACGAACACTGAAGCTTTCTTT
NA	TRBV4-3	TRBJ2-3	TRBD2	CASSQSAGGRSTDTQYF	TGCGCCAGCAGCCAATCCGCGGGGGGGCGTAGCACAGATACGCAGTATTTT
NA	TRBV7-8	TRBJ1-6	NA	CASSSTWNSPLHF	TGTGCCAGCAGCTCCACGTGGAATTCACCCCTCCACTTT
NA	TRBV7-2	TRBJ2-5	TRBD2	CASSLGAGGETQYF	TGTGCCAGCAGCTTGGGAGCGGGGGGAGAGACCCAGTACTTC
NA	TRBV18	TRBJ1-2	NA	CASSPAVRALVGNGYTF	TGTGCCAGCTCACCGGCCGTTCGAGCCTTGGTCGGGAATGGCTACACCTTC